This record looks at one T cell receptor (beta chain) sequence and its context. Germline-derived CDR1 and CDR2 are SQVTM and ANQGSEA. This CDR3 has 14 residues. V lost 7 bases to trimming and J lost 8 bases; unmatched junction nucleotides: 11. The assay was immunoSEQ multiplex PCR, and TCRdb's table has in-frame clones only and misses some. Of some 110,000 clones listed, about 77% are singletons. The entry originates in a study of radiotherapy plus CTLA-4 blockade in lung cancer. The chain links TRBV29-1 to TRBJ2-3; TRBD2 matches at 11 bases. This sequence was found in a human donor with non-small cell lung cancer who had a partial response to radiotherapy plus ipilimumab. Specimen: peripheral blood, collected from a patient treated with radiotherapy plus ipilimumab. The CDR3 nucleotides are TGCAGCGAGGCTCTAGCGGGAGGAGCGTCTACGCAGTATTTT. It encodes CSEALAGGASTQYF.